This T cell receptor beta chain came from a study of OX40 agonist ivuxolimab in advanced cancers. Across the whole study: Patients were treated with intravenous ivuxolimab, dosed at 0.01 to 10 mg/kg and infused every 2 weeks.

CDR3 length: 13 residues. The germline V gene encodes CDR1 MNHNS and CDR2 SASEGT. V was cut by 3 bases and J by 6 bases, with 9 bases left in between. Some clones are missing from TCRdb's copy, which holds only in-frame ones; the method was immunoSEQ multiplex PCR. The repertoire holds 10,000 to 15,000 clones, with 60% to 80% as singletons. The rearrangement uses TRBV6-1 and TRBJ2-1; possibly TRBD1 for D (5 bases). The specimen comprised CD4+ or CD8+ T cells sorted from blood, sampled in a trial of the OX40 agonist ivuxolimab. The receptor was isolated from an adult with an advanced solid tumor such as melanoma, head and neck, liver or kidney cancer. CDR3 region: CASSEGPSNEQFF. CDR3 coding DNA: TGTGCCAGCAGTGAGGGGCCTAGCAATGAGCAGTTCTTC.